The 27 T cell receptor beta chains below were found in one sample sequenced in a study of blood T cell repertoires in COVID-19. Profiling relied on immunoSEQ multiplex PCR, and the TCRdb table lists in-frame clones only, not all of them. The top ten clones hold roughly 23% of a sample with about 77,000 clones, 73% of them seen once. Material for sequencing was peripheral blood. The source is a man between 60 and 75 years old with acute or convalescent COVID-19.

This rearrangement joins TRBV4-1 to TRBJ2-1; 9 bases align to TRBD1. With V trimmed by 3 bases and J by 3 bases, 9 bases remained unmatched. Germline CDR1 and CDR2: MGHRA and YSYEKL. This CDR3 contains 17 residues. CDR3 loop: CASSQLPGQGFYNEQFF. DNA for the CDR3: TGCGCCAGCAGCCAGCTCCCGGGACAGGGTTTCTACAATGAGCAGTTCTTC.

The CDR3 nucleotides are TGTGCCTGGAGTGGCCCGAGGACAGGGCGGGATATGAACACTGAAGCTTTCTTT. Its translation: CAWSGPRTGRDMNTEAFF. The V call is TRBV30, the J call TRBJ1-1, with TRBD1 matching over 8 bases. The V gene end was trimmed by 1 base and the J gene end by 0 bases; junction bases not matched to a gene: 13. The CDR3 runs 18 residues. Germline-derived CDR1 and CDR2 are GTSNPN and SVGIG (reference sequence).

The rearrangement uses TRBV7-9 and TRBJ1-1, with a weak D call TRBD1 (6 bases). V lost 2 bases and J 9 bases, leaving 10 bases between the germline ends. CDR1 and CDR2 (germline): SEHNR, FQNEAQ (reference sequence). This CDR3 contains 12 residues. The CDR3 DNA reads TGTGCCAGCAGCTTAACGTGGGACAAAGCTTTCTTT. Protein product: CASSLTWDKAFF.

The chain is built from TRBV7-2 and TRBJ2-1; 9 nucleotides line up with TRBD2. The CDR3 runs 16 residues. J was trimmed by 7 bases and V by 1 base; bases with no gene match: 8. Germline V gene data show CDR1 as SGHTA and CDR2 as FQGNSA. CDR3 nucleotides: TGTGCCAGCAGCTTAGGTCCTAGCGGGATGGGTAATGAGCAGTTCTTC. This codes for CASSLGPSGMGNEQFF.

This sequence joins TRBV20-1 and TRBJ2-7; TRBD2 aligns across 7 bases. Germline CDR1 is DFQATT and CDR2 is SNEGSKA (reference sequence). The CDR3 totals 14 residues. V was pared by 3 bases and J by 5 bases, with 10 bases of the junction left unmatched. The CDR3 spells CSASYGRRTDEQYF. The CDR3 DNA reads TGCAGTGCTAGTTACGGGAGGCGGACCGACGAGCAGTACTTC.

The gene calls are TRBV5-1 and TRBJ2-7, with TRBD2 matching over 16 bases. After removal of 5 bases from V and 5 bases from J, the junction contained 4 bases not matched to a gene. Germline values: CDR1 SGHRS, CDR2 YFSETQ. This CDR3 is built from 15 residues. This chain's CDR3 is CASRTGLAGGNEQYF. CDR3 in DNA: TGCGCCAGCAGGACGGGACTAGCGGGAGGGAACGAGCAGTACTTC.

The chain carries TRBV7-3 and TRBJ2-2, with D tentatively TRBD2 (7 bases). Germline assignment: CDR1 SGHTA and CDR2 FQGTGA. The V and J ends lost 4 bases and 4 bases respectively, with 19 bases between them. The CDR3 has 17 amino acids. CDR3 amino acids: CASSSLPRGAGTGELFF. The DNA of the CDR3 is TGTGCCAGCAGCTCCCTTCCCCGGGGGGCCGGCACCGGGGAGCTGTTTTTT.

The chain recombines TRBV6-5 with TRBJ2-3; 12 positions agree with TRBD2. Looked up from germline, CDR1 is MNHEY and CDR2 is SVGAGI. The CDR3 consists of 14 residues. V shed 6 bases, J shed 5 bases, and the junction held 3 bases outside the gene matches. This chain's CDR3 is CASRKLAGGDTQYF. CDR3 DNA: TGTGCCAGCAGAAAACTAGCGGGGGGAGATACGCAGTATTTT.

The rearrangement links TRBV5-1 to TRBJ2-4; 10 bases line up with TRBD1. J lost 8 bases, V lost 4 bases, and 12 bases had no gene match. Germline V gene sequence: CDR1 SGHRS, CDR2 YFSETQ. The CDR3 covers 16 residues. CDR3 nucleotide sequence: TGCGCCAGCAGCCCGGGTTTCCGCGGGACAGGGGACATTCAGTACTTC. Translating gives CASSPGFRGTGDIQYF.

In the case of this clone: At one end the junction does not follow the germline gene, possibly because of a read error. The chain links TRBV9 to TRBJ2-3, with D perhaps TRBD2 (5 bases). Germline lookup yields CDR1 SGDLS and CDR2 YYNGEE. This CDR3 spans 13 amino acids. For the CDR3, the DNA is TGTGCCAGCAAGGGAGCAAGCACGGATACGCAGTATTTT. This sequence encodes CASKGASTDTQYF.

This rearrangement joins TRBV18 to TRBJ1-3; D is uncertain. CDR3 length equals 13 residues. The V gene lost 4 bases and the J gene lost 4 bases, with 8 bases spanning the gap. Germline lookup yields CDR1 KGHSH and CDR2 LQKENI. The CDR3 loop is CASSRNRGNTIYF. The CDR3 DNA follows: TGTGCCAGCTCACGAAACCGGGGAAACACCATATATTTT.

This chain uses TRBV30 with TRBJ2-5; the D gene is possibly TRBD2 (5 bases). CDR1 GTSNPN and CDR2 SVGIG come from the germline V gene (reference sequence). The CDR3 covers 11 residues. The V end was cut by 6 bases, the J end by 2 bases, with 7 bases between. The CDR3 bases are TGTGCCTGCGGGGTGCAAGAGACCCAGTACTTC. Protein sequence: CACGVQETQYF.

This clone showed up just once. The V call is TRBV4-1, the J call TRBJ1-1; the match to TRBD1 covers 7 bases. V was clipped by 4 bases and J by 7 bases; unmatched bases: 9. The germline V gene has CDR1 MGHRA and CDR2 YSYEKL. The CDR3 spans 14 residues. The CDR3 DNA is TGCGCCAGCAGCCCAGGTATGACAGGGAGTGAAGCTTTCTTT. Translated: CASSPGMTGSEAFF.

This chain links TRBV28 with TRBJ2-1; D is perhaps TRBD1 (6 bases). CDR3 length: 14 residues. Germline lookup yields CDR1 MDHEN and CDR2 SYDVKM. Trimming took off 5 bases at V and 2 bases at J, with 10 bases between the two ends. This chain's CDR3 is CASSPGQTYNEQFF. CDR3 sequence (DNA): TGTGCCAGCAGTCCAGGACAGACCTACAATGAGCAGTTCTTC. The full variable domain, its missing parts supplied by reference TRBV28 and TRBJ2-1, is DVKVTQSSRYLVKRTGEKVFLECVQDMDHENMFWYRQDPGLGLRLIYFSYDVKMKEKGDIPEGYSVSREKKERFSLILESASTNQTSMYLCASSPGQTYNEQFFGPGTRLTVL.

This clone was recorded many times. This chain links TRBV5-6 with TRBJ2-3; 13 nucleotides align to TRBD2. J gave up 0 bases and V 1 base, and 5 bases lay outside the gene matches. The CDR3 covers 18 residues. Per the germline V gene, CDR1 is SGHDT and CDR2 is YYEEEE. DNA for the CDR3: TGTGCCAGCAGCTTGTTAGGACTAGCGGGGGCGAGCACAGATACGCAGTATTTT. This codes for CASSLLGLAGASTDTQYF.

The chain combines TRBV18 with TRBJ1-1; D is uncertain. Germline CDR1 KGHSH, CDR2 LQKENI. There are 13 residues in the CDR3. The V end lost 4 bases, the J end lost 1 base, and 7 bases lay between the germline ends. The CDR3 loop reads CASSLDQNTEAFF. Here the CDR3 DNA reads TGTGCCAGCTCACTAGATCAGAACACTGAAGCTTTCTTT.

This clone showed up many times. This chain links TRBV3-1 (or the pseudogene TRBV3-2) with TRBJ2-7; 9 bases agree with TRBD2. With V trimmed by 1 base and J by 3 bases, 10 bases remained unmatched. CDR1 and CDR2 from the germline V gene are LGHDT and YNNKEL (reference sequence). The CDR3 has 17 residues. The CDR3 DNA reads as TGTGCCAGCAGCCAAGGGGGACTAGCTGTTTACTACTACGAGCAGTACTTC. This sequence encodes CASSQGGLAVYYYEQYF.

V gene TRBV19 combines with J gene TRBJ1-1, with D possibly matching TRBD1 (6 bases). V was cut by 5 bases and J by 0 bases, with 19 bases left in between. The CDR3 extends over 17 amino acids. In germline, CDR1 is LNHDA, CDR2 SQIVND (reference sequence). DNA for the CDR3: TGTGCCAGTAGTCACTCAAGGGGGACGGGAATGAACACTGAAGCTTTCTTT. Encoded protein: CASSHSRGTGMNTEAFF.

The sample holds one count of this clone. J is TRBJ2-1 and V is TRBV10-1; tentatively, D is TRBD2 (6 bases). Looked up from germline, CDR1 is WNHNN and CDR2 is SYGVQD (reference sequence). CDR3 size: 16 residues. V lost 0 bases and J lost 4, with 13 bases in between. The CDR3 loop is CASSESSGDAYNEQFF. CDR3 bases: TGCGCCAGCAGTGAGTCATCGGGAGATGCATACAATGAGCAGTTCTTC.

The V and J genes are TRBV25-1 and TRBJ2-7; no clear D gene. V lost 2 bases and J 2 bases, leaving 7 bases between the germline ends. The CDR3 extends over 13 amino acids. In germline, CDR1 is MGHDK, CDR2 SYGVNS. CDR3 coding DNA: TGTGCCAGCAGTGAACACGGTCCCTACGAGCAGTACTTC. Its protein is CASSEHGPYEQYF.

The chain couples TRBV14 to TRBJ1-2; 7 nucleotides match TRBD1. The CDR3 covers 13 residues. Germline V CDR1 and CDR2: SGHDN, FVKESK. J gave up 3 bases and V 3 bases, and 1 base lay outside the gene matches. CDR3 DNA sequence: TGTGCCAGCAGCCACGGACAGGACTATGGCTACACCTTC. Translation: CASSHGQDYGYTF.

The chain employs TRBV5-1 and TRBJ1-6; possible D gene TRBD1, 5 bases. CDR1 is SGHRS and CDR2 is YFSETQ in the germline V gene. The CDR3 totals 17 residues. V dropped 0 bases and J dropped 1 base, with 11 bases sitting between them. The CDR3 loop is CASSLVGGESYNSPLHF. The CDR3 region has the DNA TGCGCCAGCAGCTTGGTGGGGGGAGAGTCCTATAATTCACCCCTCCACTTT.

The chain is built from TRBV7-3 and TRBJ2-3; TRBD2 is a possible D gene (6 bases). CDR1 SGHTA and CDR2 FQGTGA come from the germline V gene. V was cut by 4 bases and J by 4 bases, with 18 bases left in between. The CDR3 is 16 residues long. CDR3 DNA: TGTGCCAGCAGCTCCCTAGGAGGGGCGGCCCCAGATACGCAGTATTTT. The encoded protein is CASSSLGGAAPDTQYF.

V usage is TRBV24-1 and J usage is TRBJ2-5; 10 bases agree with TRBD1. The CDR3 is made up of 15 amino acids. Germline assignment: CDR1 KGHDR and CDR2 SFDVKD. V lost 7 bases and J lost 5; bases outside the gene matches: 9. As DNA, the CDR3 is TGTGCCACCAGCGCCATGGGACAGGGGCAGGAGACCCAGTACTTC. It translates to CATSAMGQGQETQYF.

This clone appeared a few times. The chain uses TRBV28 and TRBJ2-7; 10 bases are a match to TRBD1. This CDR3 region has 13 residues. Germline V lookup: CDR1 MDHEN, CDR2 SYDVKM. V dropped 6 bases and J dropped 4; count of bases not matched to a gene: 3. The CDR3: CASRGQGKYEQYF. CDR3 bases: TGTGCCAGCAGGGGACAGGGGAAGTACGAGCAGTACTTC. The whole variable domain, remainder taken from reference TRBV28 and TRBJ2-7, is DVKVTQSSRYLVKRTGEKVFLECVQDMDHENMFWYRQDPGLGLRLIYFSYDVKMKEKGDIPEGYSVSREKKERFSLILESASTNQTSMYLCASRGQGKYEQYFGPGTRLTVT.

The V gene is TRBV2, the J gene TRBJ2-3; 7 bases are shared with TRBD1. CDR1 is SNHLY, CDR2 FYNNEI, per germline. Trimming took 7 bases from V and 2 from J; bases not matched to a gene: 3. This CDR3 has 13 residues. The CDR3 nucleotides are TGTGCCAGCAAGGGACAGTACACAGATACGCAGTATTTT. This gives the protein CASKGQYTDTQYF.

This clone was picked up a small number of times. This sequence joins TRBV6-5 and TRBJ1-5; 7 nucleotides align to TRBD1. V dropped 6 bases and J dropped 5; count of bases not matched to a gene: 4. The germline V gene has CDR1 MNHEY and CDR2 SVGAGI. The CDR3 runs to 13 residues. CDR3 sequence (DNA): TGTGCCAGCAGACCCGACAGGGATCAGCCCCAGCATTTT. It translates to CASRPDRDQPQHF.